The present entry profiles one TCR beta chain with its context. Its specificity is not known. The data originate from a study of T cell responses to AZD1222 COVID-19 vaccine. Study results and limitations: There were mostly white British donors and more females than males, and clonal diversity was possibly underestimated. It was only a handful of AZD1222 recipients who were seropositive at baseline. Repertoire sampling occurred only after the peak T cell response. Regions 160-218 and 743-854 dominated among vaccine-associated CD4 TCRs spanning spike.

The CDR3 loop spans 13 amino acids. Germline-derived CDR1 and CDR2 are SGHTA and FQGTGA. V was clipped by 5 bases and J by 5 bases, with 12 bases between them. Sequenced by immunoSEQ multiplex PCR; TCRdb stores in-frame clones only, minus some. The data hold roughly 120,000 clones, with roughly 91% observed a single time. Specimen: peripheral blood, collected 28 days after the second AZD1222 dose. This TCR was recovered from an adult who received the AZD1222 COVID-19 vaccine. The chain is built from TRBV7-3 and TRBJ2-5; no reliable D call. CDR3 nucleotide sequence: TGTGCCAGCAGCCCCCACCCGAGGGAGACCCAGTACTTC. Its protein product is CASSPHPRETQYF.